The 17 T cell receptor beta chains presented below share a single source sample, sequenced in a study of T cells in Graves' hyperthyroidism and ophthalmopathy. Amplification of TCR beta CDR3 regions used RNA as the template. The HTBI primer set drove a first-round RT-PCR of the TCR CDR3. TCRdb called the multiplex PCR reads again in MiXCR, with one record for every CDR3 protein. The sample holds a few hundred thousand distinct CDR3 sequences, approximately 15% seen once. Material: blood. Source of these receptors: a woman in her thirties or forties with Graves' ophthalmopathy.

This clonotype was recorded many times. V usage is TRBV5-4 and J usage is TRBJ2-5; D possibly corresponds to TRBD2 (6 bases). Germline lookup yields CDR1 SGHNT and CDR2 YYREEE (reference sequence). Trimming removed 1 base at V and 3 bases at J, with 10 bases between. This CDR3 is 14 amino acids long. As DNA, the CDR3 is TGTGCCAGCAGCTTGTGGTCGGGGGAAGAGACCCAGTACTTC. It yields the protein CASSLWSGEETQYF.

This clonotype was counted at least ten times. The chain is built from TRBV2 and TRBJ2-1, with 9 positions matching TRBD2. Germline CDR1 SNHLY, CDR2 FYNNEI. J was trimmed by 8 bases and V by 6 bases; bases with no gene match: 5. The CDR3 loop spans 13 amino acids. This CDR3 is CASRPSGIDEQFF. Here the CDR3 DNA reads TGTGCCAGCAGGCCTAGCGGGATCGATGAGCAGTTCTTC.

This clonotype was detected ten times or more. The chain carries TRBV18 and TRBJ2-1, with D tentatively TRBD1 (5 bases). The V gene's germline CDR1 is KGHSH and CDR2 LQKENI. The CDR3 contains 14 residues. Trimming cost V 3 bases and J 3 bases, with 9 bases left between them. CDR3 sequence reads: CASSPATVYNEQFF. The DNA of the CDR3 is TGTGCCAGCTCACCCGCGACAGTCTACAATGAGCAGTTCTTC.

DNA of the CDR3: TGTGCCAGCAGCCAAGATCTTGGGTACGGCTACACCTTC. Residues: CASSQDLGYGYTF. The genes are TRBV4-2 and TRBJ1-2; no clear D gene. The germline V gene encodes CDR1 LGHNA and CDR2 YNFKEQ. V lost 0 bases and J 8 bases, leaving 10 bases between the germline ends. The length of the CDR3 is 13 residues.

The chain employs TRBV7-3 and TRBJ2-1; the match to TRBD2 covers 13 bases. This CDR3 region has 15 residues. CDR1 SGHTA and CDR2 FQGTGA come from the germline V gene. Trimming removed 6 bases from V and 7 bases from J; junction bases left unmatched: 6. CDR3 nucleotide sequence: TGTGCCAGCAGGCGACTAGCGGGAGGAGATAATGAGCAGTTCTTC. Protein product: CASRRLAGGDNEQFF.

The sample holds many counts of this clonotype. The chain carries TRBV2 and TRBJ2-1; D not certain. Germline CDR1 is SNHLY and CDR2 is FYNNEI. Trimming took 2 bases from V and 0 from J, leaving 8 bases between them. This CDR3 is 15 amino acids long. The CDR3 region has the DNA TGTGCCAGCAGTGAATGGGCAGCCTCCTACAATGAGCAGTTCTTC. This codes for CASSEWAASYNEQFF.

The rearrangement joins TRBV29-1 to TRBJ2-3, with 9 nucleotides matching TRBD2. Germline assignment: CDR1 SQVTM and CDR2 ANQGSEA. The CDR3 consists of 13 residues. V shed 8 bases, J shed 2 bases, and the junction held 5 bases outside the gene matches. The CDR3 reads CSISGGNTDTQYF. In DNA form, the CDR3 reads TGCAGCATTAGCGGGGGAAACACAGATACGCAGTATTTT.

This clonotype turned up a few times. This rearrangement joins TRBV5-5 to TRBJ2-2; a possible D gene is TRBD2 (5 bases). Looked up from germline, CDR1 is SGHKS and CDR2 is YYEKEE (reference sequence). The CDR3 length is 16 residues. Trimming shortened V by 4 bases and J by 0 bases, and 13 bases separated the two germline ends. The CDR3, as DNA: TGTGCCAGCAGCGCAAGGACTGCTGCGAACACCGGGGAGCTGTTTTTT. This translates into CASSARTAANTGELFF.

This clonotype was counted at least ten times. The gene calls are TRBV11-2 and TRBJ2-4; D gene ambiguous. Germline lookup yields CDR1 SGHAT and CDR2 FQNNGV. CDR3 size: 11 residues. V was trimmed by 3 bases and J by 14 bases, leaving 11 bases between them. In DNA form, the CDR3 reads TGTGCCAGCAGCTTCGACCAAGATAAGTACTTC. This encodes CASSFDQDKYF.

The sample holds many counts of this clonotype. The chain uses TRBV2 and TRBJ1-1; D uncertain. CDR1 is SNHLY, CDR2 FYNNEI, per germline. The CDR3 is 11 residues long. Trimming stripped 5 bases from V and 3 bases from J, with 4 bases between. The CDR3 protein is CASSTHTEAFF. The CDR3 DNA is TGTGCCAGCAGTACGCACACTGAAGCTTTCTTT.

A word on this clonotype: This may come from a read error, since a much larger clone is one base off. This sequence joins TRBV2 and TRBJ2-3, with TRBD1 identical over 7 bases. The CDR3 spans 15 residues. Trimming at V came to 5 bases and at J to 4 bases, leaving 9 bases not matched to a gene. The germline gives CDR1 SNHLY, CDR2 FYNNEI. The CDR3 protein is CASSRQGFGADTQYF. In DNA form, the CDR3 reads TGTGCCAGCAGTCGACAGGGATTTGGGGCAGATACGCAGTATTTT.

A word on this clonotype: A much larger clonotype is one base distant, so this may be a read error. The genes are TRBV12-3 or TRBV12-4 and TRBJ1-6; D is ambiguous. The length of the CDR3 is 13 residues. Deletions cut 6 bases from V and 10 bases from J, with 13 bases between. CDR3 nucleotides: TGTGCCAGCAGCCCCCAGGTCGTCTCACCCCTCCACTTT. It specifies CASSPQVVSPLHF.

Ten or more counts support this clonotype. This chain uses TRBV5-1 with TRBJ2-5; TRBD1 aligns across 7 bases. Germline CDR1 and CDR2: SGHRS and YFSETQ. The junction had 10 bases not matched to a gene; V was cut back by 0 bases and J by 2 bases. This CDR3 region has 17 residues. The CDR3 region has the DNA TGCGCCAGCAGCTTGGGGACAGGTCCCGCGTTGCAAGAGACCCAGTACTTC. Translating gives CASSLGTGPALQETQYF.

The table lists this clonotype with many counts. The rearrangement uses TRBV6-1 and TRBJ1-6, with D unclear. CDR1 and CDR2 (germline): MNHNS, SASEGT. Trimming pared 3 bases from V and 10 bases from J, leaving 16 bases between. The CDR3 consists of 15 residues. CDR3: CASSEDGQPFSPLHF. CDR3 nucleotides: TGTGCCAGCAGTGAGGACGGGCAACCCTTCTCACCCCTCCACTTT.

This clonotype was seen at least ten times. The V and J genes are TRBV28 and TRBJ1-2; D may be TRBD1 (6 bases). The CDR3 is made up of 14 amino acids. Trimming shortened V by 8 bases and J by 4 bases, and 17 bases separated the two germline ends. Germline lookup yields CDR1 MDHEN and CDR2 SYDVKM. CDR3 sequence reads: CASCRRGGLYGYTF. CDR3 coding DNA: TGTGCCAGCTGTCGCAGGGGAGGTCTCTATGGCTACACCTTC.

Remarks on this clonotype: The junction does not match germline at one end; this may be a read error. DNA for the CDR3: TGTGCCAGCAGCCGCGGACAGGGGGCGAGTGAGCGGTACTTC. Its protein is CASSRGQGASERYF. The chain carries TRBV27 and TRBJ2-7; TRBD1 matches 11 bases. The germline V gene has CDR1 MNHEY and CDR2 SMNVEV (reference sequence). This CDR3 is 14 amino acids long.

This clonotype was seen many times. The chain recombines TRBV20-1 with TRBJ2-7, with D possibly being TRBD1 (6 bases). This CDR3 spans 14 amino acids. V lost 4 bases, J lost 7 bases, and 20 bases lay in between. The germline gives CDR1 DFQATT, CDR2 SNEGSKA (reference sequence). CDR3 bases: TGCAGTGCTAACGGACAGCCGAACTACGTTGAGCAGTACTTC. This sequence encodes CSANGQPNYVEQYF.